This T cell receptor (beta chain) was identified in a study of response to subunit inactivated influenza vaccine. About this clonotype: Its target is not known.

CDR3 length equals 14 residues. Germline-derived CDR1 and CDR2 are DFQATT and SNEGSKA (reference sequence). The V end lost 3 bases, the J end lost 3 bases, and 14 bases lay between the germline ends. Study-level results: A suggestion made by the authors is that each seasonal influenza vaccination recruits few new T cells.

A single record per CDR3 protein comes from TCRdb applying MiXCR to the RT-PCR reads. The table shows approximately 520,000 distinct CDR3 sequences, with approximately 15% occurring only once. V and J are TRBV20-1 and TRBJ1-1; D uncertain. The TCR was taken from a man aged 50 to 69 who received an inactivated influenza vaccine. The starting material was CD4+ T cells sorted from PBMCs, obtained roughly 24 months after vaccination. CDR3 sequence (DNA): TGCAGTGCTAGTCGTGCGGTTAGCGACACTGAAGCTTTCTTT. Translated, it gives CSASRAVSDTEAFF.